This T cell receptor beta chain was recovered during a study of T cells expressing NK-cell markers. On the study more broadly: From sorted CD3+CD56+NKG2C+, CD3+CD56+NKG2C- and CD3+CD56-NKG2C+ T cells came the TCR beta repertoires. HCMV seropositivity characterized most of the eight sequenced donors, and seronegativity one. The study, taken as a whole, reports: The study did not resolve the HCMV specificity of expanded NKG2C+ T cell clones. The leading position in the CD3+CD56-NKG2C+ fraction of a few donors also went to these clonotypes.

The CDR3 sequence is 14 residues long. Germline lookup yields CDR1 SGHVS and CDR2 FNYEAQ. With regard to this clonotype: The antigen is unknown.

TCRdb re-analyzed the 5' RACE reads; it lists each CDR3 protein once, without DNA. This repertoire includes some 120,000 distinct CDR3 sequences. Source material: blood T cells: a sorted CD56 or NKG2C T cell subset, CD4+ or CD8+ T cells, or bulk PBMC T cells (not recorded which). The J gene is TRBJ2-7, the V gene TRBV7-6; TCRdb's assignment of TRBD2 cannot be checked, as there is no DNA. The origin of this receptor is a woman between 18 and 75 years old in good health. The CDR3 loop is CASSLVTSGDEQYF.